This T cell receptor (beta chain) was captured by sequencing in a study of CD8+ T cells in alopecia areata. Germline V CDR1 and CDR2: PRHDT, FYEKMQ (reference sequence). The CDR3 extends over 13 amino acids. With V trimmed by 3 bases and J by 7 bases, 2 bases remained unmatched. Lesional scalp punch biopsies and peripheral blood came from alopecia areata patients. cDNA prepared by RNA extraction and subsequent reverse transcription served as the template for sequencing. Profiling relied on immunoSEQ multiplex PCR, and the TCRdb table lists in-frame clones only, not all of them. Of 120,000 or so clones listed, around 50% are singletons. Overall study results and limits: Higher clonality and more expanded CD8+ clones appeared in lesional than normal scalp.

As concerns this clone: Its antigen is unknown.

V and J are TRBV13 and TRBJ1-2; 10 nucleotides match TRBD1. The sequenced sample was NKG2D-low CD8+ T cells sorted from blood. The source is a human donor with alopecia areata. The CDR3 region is CASSLTGGSGYTF. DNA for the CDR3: TGTGCCAGCAGCTTGACAGGGGGCAGTGGCTACACCTTC.